These 25 T cell receptor beta chains came from one sample sequenced in a study of cytomegalovirus exposure and HLA in healthy donors. The PCR used 60 Vbeta and 13 Jbeta primers. Clones were read by immunoSEQ multiplex PCR, and TCRdb kept only the in-frame ones, dropping some. This table holds 160,000 or so clones, 60% to 80% found once. Material for sequencing was PBMCs. The source is a man aged 60 to 69 in good health and CMV-seronegative.

In its sample, this clone was seen once. V usage is TRBV28 and J usage is TRBJ2-1; 10 bases align to TRBD2. This CDR3 is built from 17 residues. Looked up from germline, CDR1 is MDHEN and CDR2 is SYDVKM. V was pared by 5 bases and J by 6 bases, with 13 bases of the junction left unmatched. CDR3 protein: CASSPTLLAGRTNEQFF. For the CDR3, the DNA is TGTGCCAGCAGTCCGACCCTACTAGCGGGAAGAACCAATGAGCAGTTCTTC.

This rearrangement joins TRBV2 to TRBJ2-7; 7 nucleotides line up with TRBD1. V was pared by 7 bases and J by 7 bases, with 13 bases of the junction left unmatched. Germline V CDR1 and CDR2: SNHLY, FYNNEI. CDR3 length equals 14 residues. Here the CDR3 reads CASTLEIGGAEQYF. As DNA, the CDR3 is TGTGCCAGCACGCTGGAGATAGGGGGCGCGGAGCAGTACTTC.

CDR3 residues: CSVRSRDRGRDTEAFF. CDR3 nucleotide sequence: TGCAGCGTTAGGTCCCGGGACAGGGGGCGGGATACTGAAGCTTTCTTT. The gene calls are TRBV29-1 and TRBJ1-1; 12 bases map to TRBD1. The CDR3 is made up of 16 amino acids. After removal of 5 bases from V and 5 bases from J, the junction contained 12 bases not matched to a gene. In germline, CDR1 is SQVTM, CDR2 ANQGSEA.

This clone was recorded a few times. The V and J genes are TRBV10-3 and TRBJ1-1; 8 positions match TRBD1. Germline lookup yields CDR1 ENHRY and CDR2 SYGVKD. V shed 6 bases, J shed 0 bases, and the junction held 3 bases outside the gene matches. The CDR3 runs 14 residues. CDR3: CAIREDRVNTEAFF. As DNA, the CDR3 is TGTGCCATCAGGGAGGACAGGGTGAACACTGAAGCTTTCTTT.

A few counts support this clone. The rearrangement uses TRBV25-1 and TRBJ1-1; TRBD1 matches at 7 bases. The CDR3 is 13 amino acids. Looked up from germline, CDR1 is MGHDK and CDR2 is SYGVNS. Trimming took 5 bases from V and 6 from J; bases not matched to a gene: 6. The CDR3 protein is CASSPRGSAEAFF. The CDR3 region has the DNA TGTGCCAGCAGTCCCAGGGGGTCCGCTGAAGCTTTCTTT. Full variable domain (rest looked up from reference TRBV25-1 and TRBJ1-1): EADIYQTPRYLVIGTGKKITLECSQTMGHDKMYWYQQDPGMELHLIHYSYGVNSTEKGDLSSESTVSRIRTEHFPLTLESARPSHTSQYLCASSPRGSAEAFFGQGTRLTVV.

The chain uses TRBV19 and TRBJ2-5; 11 bases map to TRBD2. The germline CDR1 and CDR2 sequences are LNHDA and SQIVND (reference sequence). V lost 4 bases to trimming and J lost 2 bases; unmatched junction nucleotides: 9. The CDR3 totals 17 residues. The CDR3 sequence: CASSKGTSGTVQETQYF. DNA of the CDR3: TGTGCCAGTAGTAAAGGGACTAGCGGAACCGTACAAGAGACCCAGTACTTC.

The genes are TRBV28 and TRBJ1-1, with 7 bases matching TRBD1. The CDR3 totals 14 residues. Trimming removed 6 bases from V and 1 base from J; junction bases left unmatched: 5. Germline CDR1 and CDR2: MDHEN and SYDVKM. The CDR3 nucleotides read TGTGCCAGCAGAGAGGGACAGACGAACACTGAAGCTTTCTTT. Its translation is CASREGQTNTEAFF.

This chain links TRBV27 with TRBJ2-2, with TRBD1 identical over 9 bases. CDR3 length equals 15 residues. Germline CDR1 MNHEY, CDR2 SMNVEV (reference sequence). The J segment lost 5 bases and the V segment lost 5 bases, leaving 6 bases of the junction unmatched. The CDR3: CASSPGTGLTGELFF. The CDR3 DNA is TGTGCCAGCAGTCCCGGGACAGGGTTAACCGGGGAGCTGTTTTTT.

About this clone itself: At one boundary the junction diverges from the germline segment, which might be a read error. This chain links TRBV5-6 with TRBJ1-2; no firm D call. The CDR3 extends over 13 amino acids. In germline, CDR1 is SGHDT, CDR2 YYEEEE. As DNA, the CDR3 is TGTGCCAGCAGCTTGGCCCAGAACTATGGCTACCCCTTC. It codes for CASSLAQNYGYPF.

The chain joins TRBV30 to TRBJ2-1, with 14 bases fitting TRBD2. CDR3 length: 18 amino acids. CDR1 is GTSNPN and CDR2 is SVGIG in the germline V gene (reference sequence). The trim removed 3 bases at V and 4 bases at J, leaving 11 bases unmatched. CDR3: CAWSPGLAGVSSYNEQFF. CDR3 DNA: TGTGCCTGGAGCCCGGGACTAGCGGGGGTTTCGTCTTACAATGAGCAGTTCTTC.

This rearrangement joins TRBV30 to TRBJ2-7, with 12 bases matching TRBD1. This CDR3 region has 13 residues. J was trimmed by 6 bases and V by 5 bases; bases with no gene match: 5. Germline V gene lookup returns CDR1 GTSNPN and CDR2 SVGIG (reference sequence). For the CDR3, the DNA is TGTGCCTGGCTCCGGGACAGGGGGCGCGAGCAGTACTTC. Residues: CAWLRDRGREQYF.

This rearrangement joins TRBV7-6 to TRBJ2-5, with D possibly being TRBD2 (6 bases). CDR1 SGHVS and CDR2 FNYEAQ come from the germline V gene. The V and J ends lost 1 base and 1 base respectively, with 13 bases between them. The length of the CDR3 is 16 residues. The DNA for the CDR3 is TGTGCCAGCAGCTTAGGGGAGGTACGGGTCCAAGAGACCCAGTACTTC. It is translated as CASSLGEVRVQETQYF.

This clone was detected only a few times. The chain combines TRBV10-3 with TRBJ1-1; no clear D. V lost 0 bases and J 9 bases, leaving 14 bases between the germline ends. The length of the CDR3 is 14 residues. Germline loops: CDR1 ENHRY, CDR2 SYGVKD. This CDR3 reads CAISESTSKQKAFF. CDR3 nucleotides: TGTGCCATCAGTGAGTCGACGAGCAAACAGAAAGCTTTCTTT.

The chain joins TRBV9 to TRBJ2-5; D perhaps matches TRBD2 (5 bases). The CDR3 totals 13 residues. Deletions cut 4 bases from V and 3 bases from J, with 10 bases between. CDR1 is SGDLS and CDR2 is YYNGEE in the germline V gene. CDR3 residues: CASSPWTEETQYF. In DNA form, the CDR3 reads TGTGCCAGCAGCCCCTGGACTGAAGAGACCCAGTACTTC. The complete variable domain, with remaining parts taken from reference TRBV9 and TRBJ2-5, reads DSGVTQTPKHLITATGQRVTLRCSPRSGDLSVYWYQQSLDQGLQFLIQYYNGEERAKGNILERFSAQQFPDLHSELNLSSLELGDSALYFCASSPWTEETQYFGPGTRLLVL.

The V and J genes are TRBV5-1 and TRBJ2-2; a possible D gene is TRBD2 (5 bases). CDR3 length: 14 residues. V lost 0 bases and J 4 bases, leaving 7 bases between the germline ends. Germline V gene sequence: CDR1 SGHRS, CDR2 YFSETQ. This chain's CDR3 is CASSLGLSTGELFF. In DNA, the CDR3 is TGCGCCAGCAGCTTGGGACTAAGCACCGGGGAGCTGTTTTTT.

On this clone itself: One junction end does not reproduce the germline sequence, and a read error may be involved. CDR3 residues: CASSVDGGSSYNEQLF. CDR3 DNA: TGTGCCAGCAGCGTAGATGGCGGGAGCTCCTACAATGAGCAGCTCTTC. The chain couples TRBV9 to TRBJ2-1, with 7 bases matching TRBD2. The CDR3 extends over 16 amino acids. Looked up from germline, CDR1 is SGDLS and CDR2 is YYNGEE.

The V and J genes are TRBV27 and TRBJ1-1; D is uncertain. V was clipped by 4 bases and J by 4 bases, with 10 bases between them. Per the germline V gene, CDR1 is MNHEY and CDR2 is SMNVEV (reference sequence). The CDR3 runs to 13 residues. As DNA, the CDR3 is TGTGCCAGCAGTTGGAAGAGGCGCACTGAAGCTTTCTTT. As protein: CASSWKRRTEAFF.

V and J are TRBV19 and TRBJ2-1; a possible D gene is TRBD2 (6 bases). Trimming removed 6 bases at V and 8 bases at J, with 23 bases between. The V gene's germline CDR1 is LNHDA and CDR2 SQIVND (reference sequence). This CDR3 has 16 amino acids. The CDR3 nucleotides are TGTGCCAGTAGCCCCCCCCGGACGGGCGGGAAAGATGAGCAGTTCTTC. Its protein product is CASSPPRTGGKDEQFF. Full variable domain (remainder filled in from reference TRBV19 and TRBJ2-1): DGGITQSPKYLFRKEGQNVTLSCEQNLNHDAMYWYRQDPGQGLRLIYYSQIVNDFQKGDIAEGYSVSREKKESFPLTVTSAQKNPTAFYLCASSPPRTGGKDEQFFGPGTRLTVL.

The rearrangement links TRBV19 to TRBJ2-3; D unclear. Germline V gene sequence: CDR1 LNHDA, CDR2 SQIVND (reference sequence). The CDR3 loop spans 12 amino acids. Between the trimmed V and J ends, which lost 6 bases and 6 bases, there was a span of 10 bases. The CDR3 nucleotides are TGTGCCAGTAGCGGTCCCCCCGATACGCAGTATTTT. Encoded protein: CASSGPPDTQYF.

V gene TRBV27 combines with J gene TRBJ1-2; maybe TRBD1 (6 bases). Germline CDR1 and CDR2: MNHEY and SMNVEV (reference sequence). The CDR3 length is 14 residues. The V gene lost 2 bases and the J gene lost 3 bases, with 10 bases spanning the gap. Here the CDR3 reads CASSLQGRDYGYTF. DNA for the CDR3: TGTGCCAGCAGTTTACAGGGGCGCGACTATGGCTACACCTTC.

The chain has TRBV29-1 and TRBJ2-5; D possibly corresponds to TRBD2 (6 bases). CDR1 is SQVTM, CDR2 ANQGSEA, per germline. Deletions cut 7 bases from V and 5 bases from J, with 17 bases between. CDR3 length: 13 amino acids. The CDR3 DNA reads as TGCAGCGGGGGGTTTAGCCGGGGGGAGACCCAGTACTTC. It is translated as CSGGFSRGETQYF.

The chain is built from TRBV4-1 and TRBJ2-7; D is ambiguous. CDR3 length: 13 amino acids. V dropped 4 bases and J dropped 4 bases, with 11 bases sitting between them. CDR1 and CDR2 (germline): MGHRA, YSYEKL. The chain's CDR3 is CASSPSQVYEQYF. The CDR3 nucleotides are TGCGCCAGCAGCCCAAGCCAGGTGTACGAGCAGTACTTC.

The chain couples TRBV30 to TRBJ1-2, with D possibly matching TRBD1 (5 bases). The CDR3 is made up of 14 amino acids. Trimming stripped 0 bases from V and 2 bases from J, with 10 bases between. CDR1 and CDR2 from the germline V gene are GTSNPN and SVGIG (reference sequence). The CDR3 DNA is TGTGCCTGGAGTGTACAGGCCACGAACTATGGCTACACCTTC. It codes for CAWSVQATNYGYTF.

This clone was seen only once. CDR3 sequence reads: CASSRVGTPADTQYF. The DNA of the CDR3 is TGTGCCAGCAGCCGCGTGGGGACTCCTGCAGATACGCAGTATTTT. The rearrangement uses TRBV28 and TRBJ2-3; perhaps TRBD2 as D (6 bases). The V end lost 6 bases, the J end lost 4 bases, and 17 bases lay between the germline ends. The V gene's germline CDR1 is MDHEN and CDR2 SYDVKM. This CDR3 has 15 amino acids.

In regard to this clone: One junction end disagrees with the germline gene, perhaps due to a read error. V gene TRBV6-5 combines with J gene TRBJ2-7; tentative D call: TRBD2 (6 bases). CDR1 and CDR2 (germline): MNHEY, SVGAGI. The CDR3 sequence is 12 residues long. The chain's CDR3 is CASSGERDWRWF. The CDR3 region has the DNA TGTGCCAGCAGTGGAGAAAGGGACTGGAGGTGGTTC.